The T cell receptor (beta chain) under discussion was sequenced for a study of monozygotic twins with inflammatory bowel disease. Study results and limitations: There was no support for any single strong signal or clonotype associated with IBD.

Concerning this clonotype itself: Its antigen is not known.

In germline, CDR1 is SGHNT, CDR2 YENEEA. This CDR3 comprises 13 residues. Per-sample cDNA came from eight separate reactions. TCRdb reprocessed the 5' RACE reads, with one entry per CDR3 protein and no DNA. The table counts over 100,000 distinct CDR3 sequences; roughly 12% lies in the top ten. The TCR comes from a human donor with ulcerative colitis or Crohn's disease, or a healthy co-twin of an affected twin (not recorded which). Sequenced input: blood. The chain combines TRBV11-3 with TRBJ1-2. The CDR3: CASSGRSARGYTF.